The rows below give T cell receptor beta chains drawn from one sample of a study of T cell clones after liver transplantation. TCRdb's table, derived via immunoSEQ multiplex PCR, lists solely in-frame clones and lacks some. The sample contains fewer than 85,000 clones, less than 85% of which appear only once. Specimen: CD4+ T cells from blood, collected at the 22-month timepoint. Receptors originate from a human patient who received a liver transplant. Some T cells could come from the graft donor. The CDR3 runs from the conserved cysteine through the conserved F or W. D genes are given only for firm matches. The listing skips clone size in some rows; elsewhere it reads once, few, many or a size class.

>TRBV2|NA|few|TRBJ2-4
CASSGTSQGNIQYF
TGTGCCAGCAGCGGGACTTCACAGGGGAACATTCAGTACTTC
>TRBV5-1|NA|NA|TRBJ2-3
CASSWKRSDTDTQYF
TGCGCCAGCAGCTGGAAACGAAGCGACACAGATACGCAGTATTTT
>TRBV18|TRBD1|NA|TRBJ2-7
CASSFRPGTGDEQYF
TGTGCCAGCTCATTTAGACCCGGGACAGGGGACGAGCAGTACTTC
>TRBV28|NA|few|TRBJ1-2
CASSFAQGRNYGYTF
TGTGCCAGCAGTTTCGCTCAGGGCAGAAACTATGGCTACACCTTC
>TRBV7-2|NA|NA|TRBJ1-2
CASSLGRNYGYTF
TGTGCCAGCAGCTTGGGTAGAAACTATGGCTACACCTTC
>TRBV7-9|TRBD1|NA|TRBJ2-7
CASSPDRVWGEQYF
TGTGCCAGCAGCCCAGACAGGGTTTGGGGCGAGCAGTACTTC
>TRBV6-6|NA|NA|TRBJ2-7
CASKEGNYEQYF
TGTGCCAGCAAGGAGGGAAACTACGAGCAGTACTTC
>TRBV30|NA|NA|TRBJ1-4
CACNDEKLFF
TGTGCGTGCAACGATGAAAAACTGTTTTTT
>TRBV9|NA|NA|TRBJ2-3
CASSRTIELKGGTQYF
TGTGCCAGCAGCCGCACTATCGAATTAAAGGGAGGTACGCAGTATTTT
>TRBV5-1|NA|NA|TRBJ1-4
CASSASTGEGEKLFF
TGCGCCAGCAGCGCGTCGACAGGAGAAGGCGAAAAACTGTTTTTT
>TRBV6-5|NA|NA|TRBJ1-3
CASSYRVSSGNTIYF
TGTGCCAGCAGTTACAGGGTGAGCTCTGGAAACACCATATATTTT
>TRBV9|TRBD1|NA|TRBJ2-7
CASSVGGGDEQYF
TGTGCCAGCAGCGTAGGAGGGGGCGACGAGCAGTACTTC
>TRBV18|NA|NA|TRBJ2-7
CASSPPPSLSSYEQYF
TGTGCCAGCTCACCACCTCCTAGCCTCAGCTCCTACGAGCAGTACTTC
>TRBV14|NA|NA|TRBJ2-3
CASSQDRWSGDPSRSTDTQYF
TGTGCCAGCAGCCAAGATCGATGGTCGGGGGACCCTTCCCGAAGCACAGATACGCAGTATTTT
>TRBV15|TRBD1|NA|TRBJ2-2
CATRDPGTGNTGELFF
TGTGCCACCAGGGATCCCGGGACAGGGAACACCGGGGAGCTGTTTTTT